This T cell receptor beta chain was identified in a study of blood T cell repertoires in COVID-19. Some clones are missing from TCRdb's copy, which holds only in-frame ones; the method was immunoSEQ multiplex PCR. The sample consists of 35,000 to 45,000 clones, roughly three quarters of them appearing once. This clonotype originated in a man aged 70-80 years with active or convalescent COVID-19. The sample taken for sequencing was peripheral blood.

CDR3 protein: CSVEDLGGSYTF. The DNA of the CDR3 is TGCAGCGTTGAAGATCTGGGGGGAAGCTACACCTTC. The chain couples TRBV29-1 to TRBJ1-2, with a possible D match to TRBD1 (5 bases). CDR1 is SQVTM and CDR2 is ANQGSEA in the germline V gene. CDR3 length: 12 amino acids. Trimming pared 0 bases from V and 9 bases from J, leaving 11 bases between.